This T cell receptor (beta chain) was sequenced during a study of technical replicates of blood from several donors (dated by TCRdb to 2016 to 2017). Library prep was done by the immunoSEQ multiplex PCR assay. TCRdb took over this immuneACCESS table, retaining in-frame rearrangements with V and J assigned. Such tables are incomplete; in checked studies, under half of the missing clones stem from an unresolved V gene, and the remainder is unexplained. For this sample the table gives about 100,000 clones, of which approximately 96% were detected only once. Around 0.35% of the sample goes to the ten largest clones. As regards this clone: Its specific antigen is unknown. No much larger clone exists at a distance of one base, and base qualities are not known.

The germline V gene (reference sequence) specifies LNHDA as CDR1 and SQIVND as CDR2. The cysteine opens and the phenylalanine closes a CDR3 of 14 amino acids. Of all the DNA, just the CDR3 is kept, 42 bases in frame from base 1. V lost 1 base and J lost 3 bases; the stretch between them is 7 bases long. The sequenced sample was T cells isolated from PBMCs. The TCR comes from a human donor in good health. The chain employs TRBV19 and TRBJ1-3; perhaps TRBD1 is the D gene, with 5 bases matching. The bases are TGTGCCAGTAGTATAGGACAGCTTGGAAACACCATATATTTT. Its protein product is CASSIGQLGNTIYF.